The 20 T cell receptor beta chains given below trace back to one sample, sequenced in a study of Graves' ophthalmopathy and Graves' hyperthyroidism. The authors amplified TCR beta CDR3 regions, and they did so from RNA transcripts for repertoire sequencing. Investigators did first-round RT-PCR with HTBI primers, then second-round multiplex PCR. TCRdb fed the multiplex PCR reads into MiXCR, producing one record per CDR3 protein. Of about 400,000 distinct CDR3 sequences listed, about 16% are singletons. The sample was peripheral blood. The receptor set was obtained from a woman between 18 and 29 years old with Graves' ophthalmopathy.

This clonotype was seen ten or more times. The genes are TRBV7-8 and TRBJ1-2; a possible D gene is TRBD1 (5 bases). This CDR3 spans 13 amino acids. V lost 4 bases and J lost 4, with 10 bases in between. CDR1 is SGHVS, CDR2 FQNEAQ, per germline. Written as DNA, the CDR3 is TGTGCCAGCAGCTCCAGGGTCACCTATGGCTACACCTTC. Translated: CASSSRVTYGYTF.

There are many counts of this clonotype. The genes are TRBV30 and TRBJ2-7, with D possibly being TRBD1 or TRBD2 (5 bases each). The CDR3 is 15 amino acids. V gave up 1 base and J gave up 4 bases, with 17 bases separating them. CDR1 GTSNPN and CDR2 SVGIG come from the germline V gene (reference sequence). CDR3 amino acids: CAWSGPPGAQYEQYF. The CDR3 nucleotides read TGTGCCTGGAGTGGCCCCCCCGGGGCCCAGTACGAGCAGTACTTC. The full variable domain, completed using reference TRBV30 and TRBJ2-7, is SQTIHQWPATLVQPVGSPLSLECTVEGTSNPNLYWYRQAAGRGLQLLFYSVGIGQISSEVPQNLSASRPQDRQFILSSKKLLLSDSGFYLCAWSGPPGAQYEQYFGPGTRLTVT.

This clonotype was counted at least ten times. The gene calls are TRBV6-1 and TRBJ1-5; tentatively, D is TRBD1 (6 bases). The length of the CDR3 is 16 residues. V lost 7 bases to trimming and J lost 0 bases, with 16 bases between them. Germline assignment: CDR1 MNHNS and CDR2 SASEGT. As DNA, the CDR3 is TGTGCCAGCAAAGCCTTCACAGGGCTTAGCAATCAGCCCCAGCATTTT. It translates to CASKAFTGLSNQPQHF.

This clonotype was counted at least ten times. The chain couples TRBV24-1 to TRBJ2-7; perhaps TRBD2 as D (5 bases). Germline V gene sequence: CDR1 KGHDR, CDR2 SFDVKD. The CDR3 runs to 13 residues. V was pared by 5 bases and J by 2 bases, with 9 bases between. CDR3 DNA sequence: TGTGCCACCAGTGCCAGCGGTACCTACGAGCAGTACTTC. As protein: CATSASGTYEQYF.

This clonotype was counted ten times or more. The CDR3 loop reads CASGFSKNIQYF. In nucleotides, the CDR3 is TGTGCCAGCGGATTTTCCAAAAACATTCAGTACTTC. This chain joins TRBV6-2 or TRBV6-3 and TRBJ2-4; D is ambiguous. V was clipped by 8 bases and J by 2 bases, with 7 bases between them. Per germline, CDR1 MNHEY and CDR2 SVGEGT. The CDR3 is made up of 12 amino acids.

This clonotype was observed at least ten times. V is TRBV20-1 and J is TRBJ2-7; possibly TRBD1 for D (6 bases). V shed 0 bases and J shed 7 bases, with 7 bases lying between them. The germline gives CDR1 DFQATT, CDR2 SNEGSKA (reference sequence). This CDR3 contains 11 residues. The CDR3 loop reads CSARDTGEQYF. CDR3 sequence (DNA): TGCAGTGCTAGAGATACAGGGGAGCAGTACTTC.

This clonotype was detected only a few times. The genes are TRBV28 and TRBJ1-5, with D perhaps TRBD1 (5 bases). Germline V gives CDR1 MDHEN, CDR2 SYDVKM. Trimming removed 7 bases from V and 4 bases from J, with 11 bases in between. The CDR3 is 13 residues long. CDR3 amino acids: CASMGGTNQPQHF. The DNA of the CDR3 is TGTGCCAGCATGGGAGGGACGAATCAGCCCCAGCATTTT.

At least ten counts were recorded for this clonotype. The chain employs TRBV6-1 and TRBJ2-2; 10 nucleotides agree with TRBD2. The CDR3 extends over 18 amino acids. V dropped 4 bases and J dropped 6; count of bases not matched to a gene: 14. Germline CDR1 is MNHNS and CDR2 is SASEGT. CDR3 residues: CASSGAGRLAGVAGELFF. The CDR3 region has the DNA TGTGCCAGCAGTGGGGCGGGTCGGCTAGCGGGAGTAGCCGGGGAGCTGTTTTTT.

This clonotype was seen ten or more times. The V call is TRBV2, the J call TRBJ2-7; the D gene is possibly TRBD1 (7 bases). Germline V gene lookup returns CDR1 SNHLY and CDR2 FYNNEI. Deletions cut 7 bases from V and 3 bases from J, with 10 bases between. This CDR3 region has 12 residues. The CDR3 DNA sequence: TGTGCCAGCACAGGGGGGATCTACGAGCAGTACTTC. Amino acid sequence: CASTGGIYEQYF.

The sample holds many counts of this clonotype. This rearrangement joins TRBV19 to TRBJ1-1; D gene unclear. The CDR3 is 14 residues long. Germline loops: CDR1 LNHDA, CDR2 SQIVND (reference sequence). With 5 bases removed from V and 0 bases from J, the gap between germline ends came to 10 bases. CDR3: CASSDTAMNTEAFF. DNA for the CDR3: TGTGCCAGTAGTGACACGGCCATGAACACTGAAGCTTTCTTT.

In its sample, this clonotype was seen many times. V and J are TRBV7-2 and TRBJ2-7; D gene ambiguous. CDR3 length: 14 amino acids. Per the germline V gene, CDR1 is SGHTA and CDR2 is FQGNSA. V was shortened by 1 base and J by 2 bases, with 9 bases between the two germline ends. CDR3: CASSLGDNPYEQYF. As DNA, the CDR3 is TGTGCCAGCAGCTTAGGAGACAACCCCTACGAGCAGTACTTC.

This clonotype was detected many times. The genes are TRBV6-5 and TRBJ2-7; 8 bases are shared with TRBD2. V lost 6 bases to trimming and J lost 3 bases; unmatched junction nucleotides: 4. The germline V gene encodes CDR1 MNHEY and CDR2 SVGAGI. This CDR3 has 13 amino acids. The CDR3 region has the DNA TGTGCCAGCAGGCGGGGGGAACGCTACGAGCAGTACTTC. Protein sequence: CASRRGERYEQYF.

The gene calls are TRBV6-1 and TRBJ1-2; weak D call: TRBD1 (6 bases). The germline gives CDR1 MNHNS, CDR2 SASEGT. V lost 7 bases and J lost 1, with 10 bases in between. The CDR3 is 13 amino acids. The CDR3 bases are TGTGCCAGCAACAAGGGGGGTAACTATGGCTACACCTTC. Amino acid sequence: CASNKGGNYGYTF.

Many counts were recorded for this clonotype. V gene TRBV28 combines with J gene TRBJ1-1, with no clear D. CDR3 length: 13 residues. The germline gives CDR1 MDHEN, CDR2 SYDVKM. V dropped 4 bases and J dropped 8 bases, with 14 bases sitting between them. Written as DNA, the CDR3 is TGTGCCAGCAGTTCCGCCCCCGCGGCGGAAGCTTTCTTT. Its translation is CASSSAPAAEAFF. Filled out from reference TRBV28 and TRBJ1-1, the complete variable domain reads DVKVTQSSRYLVKRTGEKVFLECVQDMDHENMFWYRQDPGLGLRLIYFSYDVKMKEKGDIPEGYSVSREKKERFSLILESASTNQTSMYLCASSSAPAAEAFFGQGTRLTVV.

This clonotype was recorded many times. V gene TRBV6-5 combines with J gene TRBJ1-2; D perhaps matches TRBD1 (5 bases). Trimming stripped 0 bases from V and 2 bases from J, with 10 bases between. The CDR3 totals 15 residues. Germline values: CDR1 MNHEY, CDR2 SVGAGI. The CDR3 here is CASSYSREGNYGYTF. DNA of the CDR3: TGTGCCAGCAGTTACTCGAGGGAGGGGAACTATGGCTACACCTTC.

In this sample, this clonotype turned up once. The chain links TRBV5-5 to TRBJ2-5; D unresolved. The germline V gene has CDR1 SGHKS and CDR2 YYEKEE (reference sequence). Trimming cost V 4 bases and J 5 bases, with 15 bases left between them. The CDR3 is made up of 14 amino acids. CDR3 sequence reads: CASSPEVWAETQYF. The CDR3 coding sequence is TGTGCCAGCAGCCCAGAGGTGTGGGCGGAGACCCAGTACTTC.

The chain employs TRBV12-3 or TRBV12-4 and TRBJ2-4, with 11 bases identical to TRBD1. The trim removed 6 bases at V and 8 bases at J, leaving 3 bases unmatched. The CDR3 contains 13 residues. The CDR3 reads CASSLGQGDIQYF. In nucleotides, the CDR3 is TGTGCCAGCAGCCTGGGACAGGGGGACATTCAGTACTTC.

J is TRBJ1-1 and V is TRBV12-3 or TRBV12-4; a weak D match, TRBD1 (5 bases). This CDR3 contains 11 residues. The ends were cut back, 3 bases at V and 9 bases at J, with 8 bases in the middle. The DNA for the CDR3 is TGTGCCAGCAGTTTTTTGGACAAAGCTTTCTTT. Translated, it gives CASSFLDKAFF.

This clonotype was counted at least ten times. The V call is TRBV4-2, the J call TRBJ1-3; no clear D gene. Trimming took off 0 bases at V and 0 bases at J, with 18 bases between the two ends. The CDR3 has 19 residues. Germline-derived CDR1 and CDR2 are LGHNA and YNFKEQ. This chain's CDR3 is CASSQDIVGRTRSGNTIYF. CDR3 DNA: TGTGCCAGCAGCCAAGATATAGTCGGCCGAACGCGCTCTGGAAACACCATATATTTT.

This clonotype was picked up a small number of times. The V gene is TRBV12-3 or TRBV12-4, the J gene TRBJ2-6; 7 bases match TRBD2. This CDR3 has 18 residues. Trimming removed 2 bases from V and 4 bases from J; junction bases left unmatched: 11. Written as DNA, the CDR3 is TGTGCCAGCAGTTTATGGGGGGGTTCCCTAGCAGGGGCCAACGTCCTGACTTTC. Its translation: CASSLWGGSLAGANVLTF.